The rows below give T cell receptor beta chains drawn from one sample of a study of T cell responses to AZD1222 COVID-19 vaccine. Only in-frame clones appear in the TCRdb table, and some are missing; sequencing was by immunoSEQ multiplex PCR. The top ten clones hold less than 20% of a sample with 60,000 to 90,000 clones, about nine tenths of them seen once. The specimen was peripheral blood, collected 28 days after the second AZD1222 dose. Receptors originate from an adult who received the AZD1222 COVID-19 vaccine. CDR3s include the opening cysteine and the closing phenylalanine or tryptophan. A D gene is named only where the DNA matches it firmly. Some rows have no size entry. The others give once, few or many, or a class for an expanded clone.

length: 15
J: TRBJ1-1
D: -
V: TRBV21-1
size: once
DNA: TGTGCCAGCAGCAAAGGGCTACAGGCTAACACTGAAGCTTTCTTT
CDR3: CASSKGLQANTEAFF

length: 14
J: TRBJ2-5
D: -
V: TRBV7-2
size: -
DNA: TGTGCCAGCAGCTTAAGCAGGGGGGCAGAGACCCAGTACTTC
CDR3: CASSLSRGAETQYF

length: 15
J: TRBJ2-3
D: -
V: TRBV5-6
size: -
DNA: TGTGCCAGCAGCCCCTGGGGGAGATCGGCGGGGTCGGAGTATTTT
CDR3: CASSPWGRSAGSEYF

length: 15
J: TRBJ1-6
D: -
V: TRBV2
size: -
DNA: TGTGCCAGCAGTGAGGCGGGGTTCGGGTATTCACCCCTCCACTTT
CDR3: CASSEAGFGYSPLHF

length: 14
J: TRBJ1-1
D: TRBD1
V: TRBV2
size: -
DNA: TGTGCCAGCGGGAAGACAGGGAGGAACACTGAAGCTTTCTTT
CDR3: CASGKTGRNTEAFF

length: 13
J: TRBJ1-4
D: -
V: TRBV12-3/TRBV12-4
size: -
DNA: TGTGCCAGCAGTCCCAGCGGGGTTGGAAAACTGTTTTTT
CDR3: CASSPSGVGKLFF

length: 15
J: TRBJ2-2
D: -
V: TRBV19
size: -
DNA: TGTGCCAGTAGTATGCCCTATACGAACACCGGGGAGCTGTTTTTT
CDR3: CASSMPYTNTGELFF

length: 15
J: TRBJ2-3
D: TRBD2
V: TRBV2
size: once
DNA: TGTGCCAGCAGAGCTAGCGGGGCGACCACAGATACGCAGTATTTT
CDR3: CASRASGATTDTQYF

length: 14
J: TRBJ1-2
D: -
V: TRBV2
size: -
DNA: TGTGCCAGCAGTGAGGCGAGACAGAGCTATGGCTACACCTTC
CDR3: CASSEARQSYGYTF

length: 13
J: TRBJ1-1
D: -
V: TRBV30
size: -
DNA: TGTGCCTGGAGTGGAGGACGGAACACTGAAGCTTTCTTT
CDR3: CAWSGGRNTEAFF

length: 12
J: TRBJ1-2
D: TRBD1
V: TRBV7-9
size: -
DNA: TGTGCCACACAGGGGACACCTTATGGCTACACCTTC
CDR3: CATQGTPYGYTF

length: 14
J: TRBJ2-7
D: TRBD2
V: TRBV6-5
size: -
DNA: TGTGCCAGCAGTTTTCGGGAGGGCTCCTACGAGCAGTACTTC
CDR3: CASSFREGSYEQYF

length: 18
J: TRBJ2-7
D: -
V: TRBV28
size: -
DNA: TGTGCCAGCAGTTTTTTCGGGCGTGTCGGGGGCTCAAGCTACGAGCAGTACTTC
CDR3: CASSFFGRVGGSSYEQYF

length: 16
J: TRBJ2-4
D: -
V: TRBV11-3
size: -
DNA: TGTGCCAGCAGCCAAGGGGCCCCGGCGGCCAAAAACATTCAGTACTTC
CDR3: CASSQGAPAAKNIQYF

length: 17
J: TRBJ1-5
D: -
V: TRBV6-1
size: -
DNA: TGTGCCAGCAGTGAAGTGGGACTGCGGTATAGCAATCAGCCCCAGCATTTT
CDR3: CASSEVGLRYSNQPQHF

length: 14
J: TRBJ1-1
D: TRBD1
V: TRBV19
size: -
DNA: TGTGCCAGTACCGACAGGGGGCTGAACACTGAAGCTTTCTTT
CDR3: CASTDRGLNTEAFF

length: 17
J: TRBJ2-2
D: TRBD2
V: TRBV3-1/TRBV3-2
size: -
DNA: TGTGCCAGCAGCCAAGTGGCTAGCGGGGGTTACACCGGGGAGCTGTTTTTT
CDR3: CASSQVASGGYTGELFF

length: 15
J: TRBJ1-1
D: -
V: TRBV7-6
size: -
DNA: TGTGCCAGCAGCTTACACAGGACACCGGCCACTGAAGCTTTCTTT
CDR3: CASSLHRTPATEAFF

length: 12
J: TRBJ1-3
D: TRBD1
V: TRBV10-3
size: -
DNA: TGTGCCATCGGGACAGCTGGAAACACCATATATTTT
CDR3: CAIGTAGNTIYF

length: 14
J: TRBJ1-5
D: -
V: TRBV19
size: -
DNA: TGTGCCAGTAGTAGGGGGCAGCTCAATCAGCCCCAGCATTTT
CDR3: CASSRGQLNQPQHF

length: 15
J: TRBJ2-1
D: -
V: TRBV9
size: -
DNA: TGTGCCAGCAGCTTACCTAGAGTCGCGGGCAATGAGCAGTTCTTC
CDR3: CASSLPRVAGNEQFF

length: 16
J: TRBJ2-2
D: TRBD1
V: TRBV7-8
size: -
DNA: TGTGCCAGCAGCTCCGCTGGGGACAGGATCACCGGGGAGCTGTTTTTT
CDR3: CASSSAGDRITGELFF

length: 15
J: TRBJ2-6
D: -
V: TRBV5-1
size: -
DNA: TGCGCCAGCAGCATGGACCTCTCTGGGGCCAACGTCCTGACTTTC
CDR3: CASSMDLSGANVLTF

length: 15
J: TRBJ1-2
D: TRBD1
V: TRBV13
size: -
DNA: TGTGCCAGCAGCCCCCGGACAGGGGTGCTCTGGGGCTACACCTTC
CDR3: CASSPRTGVLWGYTF

length: 14
J: TRBJ2-7
D: TRBD1
V: TRBV5-1
size: few
DNA: TGCGCCAGCAGCCTCACCGGGACAGGGTACGAGCAGTACTTC
CDR3: CASSLTGTGYEQYF

length: 14
J: TRBJ1-1
D: -
V: TRBV9
size: -
DNA: TGTGCCAGCAGCGTCAACGTAGAAAACACTGAAGCTTTCTTT
CDR3: CASSVNVENTEAFF

length: 14
J: TRBJ1-2
D: TRBD1
V: TRBV30
size: -
DNA: TGTGCCTGGAGTGGCTTCGAGGGACAGTATGGCTACACCTTC
CDR3: CAWSGFEGQYGYTF

length: 13
J: TRBJ1-1
D: -
V: TRBV28
size: -
DNA: TGTGCCAGCAGTTTAGTGGATTCAGGTACAGCTTTCTTT
CDR3: CASSLVDSGTAFF

length: 16
J: TRBJ1-4
D: TRBD1
V: TRBV5-6
size: -
DNA: TGTGCCAGCAGCTCCAACTTCGGACAGGGTGGAGAAAAACTGTTTTTT
CDR3: CASSSNFGQGGEKLFF